This T cell receptor beta chain was obtained from a study of T cell responses to AZD1222 COVID-19 vaccine. Study-wide results and caveats: White British ancestry dominated among donors, who included more females, and clonal diversity was possibly underestimated.

In regard to this clone: What it binds is not known.

Trimming took off 4 bases at V and 3 bases at J, with 13 bases between the two ends. CDR1 is SNHLY, CDR2 FYNNEI, per germline. CDR3 length equals 15 residues. Second-dose recipients at about 4 or about 12 weeks were treated as one pooled group. The assay was immunoSEQ multiplex PCR, and TCRdb's table has in-frame clones only and misses some. The table includes some 110,000 clones, more than 75% detected once. The chain recombines TRBV2 with TRBJ1-5, with D tentatively TRBD1 (5 bases). This specimen was peripheral blood, taken 28 days after the second AZD1222 dose. This receptor was identified in an adult who received the AZD1222 COVID-19 vaccine. The CDR3 DNA is TGTGCCAGCAGTGGGGGACCCACTCCCAATCAGCCCCAGCATTTT. It is translated as CASSGGPTPNQPQHF.